This T cell receptor beta chain was captured in a study of Ad26.COV2.S vaccination and SARS-CoV-2 variants. Study-level information: Donor joined the COV1001 Ad26.COV2.S trial arm. Overall study results and limits: Measurement of non-spike TCR breadth gave similar results in vaccine and placebo recipients.

Treatment: roughly 20 received Ad26.COV2.S at low or high dose, single or two shots; roughly 5 received placebo; per-sample allocation not given. Sampling occurred on day 63 after the first vaccine or placebo injection. Some clones are missing from TCRdb's copy, which holds only in-frame ones; the method was immunoSEQ multiplex PCR. There are a few hundred thousand clones in the sample; roughly 85% occur only once, and less than 3.5% lies in the top ten. Worth noting for this clone: Its antigen is not known.

The V and J ends lost 4 bases and 1 base, in that order; junction bases with no gene match: 1. The CDR3 covers 15 residues. Germline V gene data show CDR1 as LNHDA and CDR2 as SQIVND (reference sequence). V and J are TRBV19 and TRBJ2-2; 9 bases align to TRBD1. The TCR was taken from a person between 18 and 65 years old who received the Ad26.COV2.S COVID-19 vaccine or a placebo. The material sequenced was peripheral blood, taken in a trial of Ad26.COV2.S vaccine versus placebo. The CDR3 sequence: CASSTGQGNTGELFF. The DNA of the CDR3 is TGTGCCAGTAGTACGGGACAGGGGAACACCGGGGAGCTGTTTTTT. The variable domain in full, with the rest retrieved from reference TRBV19 and TRBJ2-2, is DGGITQSPKYLFRKEGQNVTLSCEQNLNHDAMYWYRQDPGQGLRLIYYSQIVNDFQKGDIAEGYSVSREKKESFPLTVTSAQKNPTAFYLCASSTGQGNTGELFFGEGSRLTVL.